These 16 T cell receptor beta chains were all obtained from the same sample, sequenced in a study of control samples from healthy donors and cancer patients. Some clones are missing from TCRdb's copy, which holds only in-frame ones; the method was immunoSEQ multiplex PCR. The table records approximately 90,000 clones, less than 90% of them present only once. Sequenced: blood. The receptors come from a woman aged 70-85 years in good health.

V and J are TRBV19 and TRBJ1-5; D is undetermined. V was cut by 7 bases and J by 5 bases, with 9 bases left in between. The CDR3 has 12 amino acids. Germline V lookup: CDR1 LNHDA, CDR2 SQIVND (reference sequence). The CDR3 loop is CASTIRDQPQHF. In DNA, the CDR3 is TGTGCCAGTACCATTCGAGATCAGCCCCAGCATTTT. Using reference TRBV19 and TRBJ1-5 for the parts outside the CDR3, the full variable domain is DGGITQSPKYLFRKEGQNVTLSCEQNLNHDAMYWYRQDPGQGLRLIYYSQIVNDFQKGDIAEGYSVSREKKESFPLTVTSAQKNPTAFYLCASTIRDQPQHFGDGTRLSIL.

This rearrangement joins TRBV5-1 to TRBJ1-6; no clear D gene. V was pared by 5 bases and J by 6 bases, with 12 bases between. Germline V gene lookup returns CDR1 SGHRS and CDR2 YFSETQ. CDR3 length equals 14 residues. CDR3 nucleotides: TGCGCCAGCAGAATGGTTGAGATTAATTCACCCCTCCACTTT. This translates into CASRMVEINSPLHF.

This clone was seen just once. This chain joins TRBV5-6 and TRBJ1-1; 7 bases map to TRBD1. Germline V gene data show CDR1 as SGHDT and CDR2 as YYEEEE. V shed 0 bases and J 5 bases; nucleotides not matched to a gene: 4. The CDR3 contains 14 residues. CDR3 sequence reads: CASSLEGRGTEAFF. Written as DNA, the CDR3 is TGTGCCAGCAGCTTGGAGGGCAGGGGGACTGAAGCTTTCTTT.

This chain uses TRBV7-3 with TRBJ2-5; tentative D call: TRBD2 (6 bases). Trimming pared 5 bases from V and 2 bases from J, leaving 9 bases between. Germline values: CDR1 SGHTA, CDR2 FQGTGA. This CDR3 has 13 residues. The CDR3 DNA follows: TGTGCCAGCAGCCGCAGCGGGCAAGAGACCCAGTACTTC. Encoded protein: CASSRSGQETQYF.

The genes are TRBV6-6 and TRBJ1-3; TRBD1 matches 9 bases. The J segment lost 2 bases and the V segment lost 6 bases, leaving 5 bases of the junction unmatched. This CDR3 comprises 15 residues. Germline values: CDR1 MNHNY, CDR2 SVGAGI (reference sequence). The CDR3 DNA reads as TGTGCCAGCAGGCAACAGGGGGCGCCTGGAAACACCATATATTTT. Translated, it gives CASRQQGAPGNTIYF.

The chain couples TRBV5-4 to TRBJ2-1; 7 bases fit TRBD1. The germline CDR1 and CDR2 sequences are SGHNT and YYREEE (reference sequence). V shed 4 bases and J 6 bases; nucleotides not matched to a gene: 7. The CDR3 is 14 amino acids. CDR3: CASSRGTETNEQFF. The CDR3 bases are TGTGCCAGCAGCCGAGGGACAGAGACCAATGAGCAGTTCTTC.

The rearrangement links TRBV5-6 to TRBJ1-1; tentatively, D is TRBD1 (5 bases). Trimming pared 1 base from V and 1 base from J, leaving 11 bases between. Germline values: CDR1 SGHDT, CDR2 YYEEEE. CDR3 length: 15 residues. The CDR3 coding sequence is TGTGCCAGCAGCTTGCCGTCGGGGGGGAACACTGAAGCTTTCTTT. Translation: CASSLPSGGNTEAFF.

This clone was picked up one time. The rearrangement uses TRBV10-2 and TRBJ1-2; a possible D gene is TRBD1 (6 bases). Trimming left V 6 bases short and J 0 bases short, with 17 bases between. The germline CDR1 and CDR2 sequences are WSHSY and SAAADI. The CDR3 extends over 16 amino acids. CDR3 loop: CASRLTSDRTNYGYTF. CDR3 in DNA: TGCGCCAGCAGACTCACAAGCGACAGGACTAACTATGGCTACACCTTC.

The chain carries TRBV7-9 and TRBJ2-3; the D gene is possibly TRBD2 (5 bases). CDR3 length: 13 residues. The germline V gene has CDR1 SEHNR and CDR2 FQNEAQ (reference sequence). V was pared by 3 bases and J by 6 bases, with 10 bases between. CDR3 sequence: CASSLDPGDTQYF. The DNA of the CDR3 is TGTGCCAGCAGCTTGGACCCGGGGGATACGCAGTATTTT.

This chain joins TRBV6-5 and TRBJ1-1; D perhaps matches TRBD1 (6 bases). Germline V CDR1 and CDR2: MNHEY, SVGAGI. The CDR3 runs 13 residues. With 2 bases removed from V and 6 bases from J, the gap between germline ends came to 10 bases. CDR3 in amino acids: CASSYDGGPEAFF. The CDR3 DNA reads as TGTGCCAGCAGTTACGATGGGGGCCCTGAAGCTTTCTTT.

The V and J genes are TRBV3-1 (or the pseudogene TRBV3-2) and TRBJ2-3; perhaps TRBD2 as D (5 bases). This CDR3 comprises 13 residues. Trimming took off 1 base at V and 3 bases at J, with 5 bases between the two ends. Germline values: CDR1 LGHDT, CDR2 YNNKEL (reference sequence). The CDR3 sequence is CASSQGTTDTQYF. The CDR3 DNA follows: TGTGCCAGCAGCCAAGGGACTACAGATACGCAGTATTTT.

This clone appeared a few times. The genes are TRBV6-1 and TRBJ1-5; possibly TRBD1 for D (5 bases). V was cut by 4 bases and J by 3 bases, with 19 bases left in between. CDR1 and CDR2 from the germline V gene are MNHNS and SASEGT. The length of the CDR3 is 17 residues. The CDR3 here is CASSVGTAGGSNQPQHF. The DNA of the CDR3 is TGTGCCAGCAGTGTAGGGACGGCGGGGGGTTCCAATCAGCCCCAGCATTTT.

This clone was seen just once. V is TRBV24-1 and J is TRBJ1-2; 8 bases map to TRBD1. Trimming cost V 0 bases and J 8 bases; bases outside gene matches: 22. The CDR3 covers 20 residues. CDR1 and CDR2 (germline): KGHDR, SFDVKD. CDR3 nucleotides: TGTGCCACCAGTGATTTGGTCCGTGTTGGCGGGACAGGAGTGGTGGAGGGCTACACCTTC. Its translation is CATSDLVRVGGTGVVEGYTF.

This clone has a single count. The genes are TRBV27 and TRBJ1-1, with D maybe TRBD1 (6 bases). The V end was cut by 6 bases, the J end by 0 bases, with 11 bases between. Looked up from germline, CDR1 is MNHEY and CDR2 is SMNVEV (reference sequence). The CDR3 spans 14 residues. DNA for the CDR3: TGTGCCAGCAGGGAACAGGGCATGAACACTGAAGCTTTCTTT. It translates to CASREQGMNTEAFF.

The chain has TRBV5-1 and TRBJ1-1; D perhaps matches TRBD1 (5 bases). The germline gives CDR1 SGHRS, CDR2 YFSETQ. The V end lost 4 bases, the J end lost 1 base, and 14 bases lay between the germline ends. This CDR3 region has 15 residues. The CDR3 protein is CASSQKIDRNTEAFF. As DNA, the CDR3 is TGCGCCAGCAGCCAAAAAATCGACAGGAACACTGAAGCTTTCTTT.

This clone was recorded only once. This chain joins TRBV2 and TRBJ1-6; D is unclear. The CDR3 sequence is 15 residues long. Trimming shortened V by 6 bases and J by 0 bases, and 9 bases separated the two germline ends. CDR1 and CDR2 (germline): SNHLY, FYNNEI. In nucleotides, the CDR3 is TGTGCCAGCAGACAGTTCAGCTCCTATAATTCACCCCTCCACTTT. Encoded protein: CASRQFSSYNSPLHF.